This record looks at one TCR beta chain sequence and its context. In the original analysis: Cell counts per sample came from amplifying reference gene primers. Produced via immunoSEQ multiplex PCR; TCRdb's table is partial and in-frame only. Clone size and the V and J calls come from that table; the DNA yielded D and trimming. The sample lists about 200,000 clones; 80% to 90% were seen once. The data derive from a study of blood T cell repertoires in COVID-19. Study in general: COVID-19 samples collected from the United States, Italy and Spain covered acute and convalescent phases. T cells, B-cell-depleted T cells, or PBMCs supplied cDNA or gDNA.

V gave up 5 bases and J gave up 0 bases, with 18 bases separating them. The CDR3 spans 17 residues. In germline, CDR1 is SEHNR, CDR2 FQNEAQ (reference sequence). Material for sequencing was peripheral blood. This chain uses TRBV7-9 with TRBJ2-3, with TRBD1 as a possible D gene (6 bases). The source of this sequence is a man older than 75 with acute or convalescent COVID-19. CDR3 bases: TGTGCCAGCAGCCGCCCGGTTTGGGGGACAAGCACAGATACGCAGTATTTT. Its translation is CASSRPVWGTSTDTQYF.